This T cell receptor beta chain derives from a study of T cell changes during pregnancy in multiple sclerosis. The CDR3 extends over 17 amino acids. J was trimmed by 5 bases and V by 6 bases; bases with no gene match: 18. Per germline, CDR1 MNHEY and CDR2 SMNVEV (reference sequence). Libraries were prepared by immunoSEQ multiplex PCR; TCRdb keeps only in-frame clonotypes and omits some of them. The sample carries approximately 89,000 clones, approximately 95% recorded once. Sequencing was performed on peripheral blood, taken after pregnancy. This TCR was recovered from a female donor in good health, enrolled as a control in a pregnancy study. The chain links TRBV27 to TRBJ2-7; TRBD2 matches 8 bases. The CDR3 region has the DNA TGTGCCAGCAGACAAAGGGTGGGCGGGAGGTCCTTCCACGAGCAGTACTTC. Translation: CASRQRVGGRSFHEQYF.